The 27 T cell receptor beta chains reported below all come from one sample, sequenced in a study of blood T cell repertoires in COVID-19. Clones were read by immunoSEQ multiplex PCR, and TCRdb kept only the in-frame ones, dropping some. Found here are 40,000 to 65,000 clones, over 70% of them singletons; the top ten hold under 15%. Sample: peripheral blood. All receptors derive from a human donor with active or convalescent COVID-19. The donor label of this sample is uncertain.

The chain employs TRBV7-2 and TRBJ1-2, with D possibly TRBD1 on 6 matching bases. The CDR3 spans 16 residues. Deletions cut 6 bases from V and 4 bases from J, with 21 bases between. CDR1 is SGHTA, CDR2 FQGNSA, per germline. DNA for the CDR3: TGTGCCAGCAGTTTGGGACCGGGACAAGCTTCCTATGGCTACACCTTC. Residues: CASSLGPGQASYGYTF.

The chain couples TRBV27 to TRBJ2-1; the match to TRBD2 covers 13 bases. The CDR3 contains 18 residues. Per the germline V gene, CDR1 is MNHEY and CDR2 is SMNVEV (reference sequence). J gave up 7 bases and V 4 bases, and 13 bases lay outside the gene matches. The DNA of the CDR3 is TGTGCCAGCAGTTCCACCGGACTAGCGGGAGTGGGTAGGAATGAGCAGTTCTTC. Its translation is CASSSTGLAGVGRNEQFF.

The chain recombines TRBV19 with TRBJ2-1, with 9 positions matching TRBD2. The CDR3 extends over 17 amino acids. From germline, CDR1 is LNHDA and CDR2 SQIVND (reference sequence). J gave up 10 bases and V 9 bases, and 22 bases lay outside the gene matches. CDR3 in DNA: TGTGCCAGCAGAGCGGGCGTCGGGCTAGCGGGATTCGGGGAGCAGTTCTTC. The encoded protein is CASRAGVGLAGFGEQFF.

This CDR3 is CASSRQAHTDTQYF. CDR3 in DNA: TGTGCCAGCAGTCGACAGGCGCACACAGATACGCAGTATTTT. The genes are TRBV7-2 and TRBJ2-3, with D possibly being TRBD1 (6 bases). V dropped 6 bases and J dropped 2 bases, with 12 bases sitting between them. The CDR3 has 14 amino acids. Germline CDR1 SGHTA, CDR2 FQGNSA.

This clone was counted a few times. The CDR3 DNA follows: TGCGCCAGCAGCTTTTACGGGCGGGAGGCGGACAATGAGCAGTTCTTC. It encodes CASSFYGREADNEQFF. The chain carries TRBV5-1 and TRBJ2-1; 8 nucleotides align to TRBD2. In germline, CDR1 is SGHRS, CDR2 YFSETQ. CDR3 length: 16 residues. V lost 2 bases and J lost 5; bases outside the gene matches: 9.

The chain recombines TRBV6-2 or TRBV6-3 with TRBJ1-2, with 10 bases matching TRBD1. The CDR3 is 14 residues long. Trimming cost V 5 bases and J 9 bases; bases outside gene matches: 9. CDR1 is MNHEY, CDR2 SVGEGT, per germline. The CDR3 is CASSRAGQGTSYTF. CDR3 bases: TGTGCCAGCAGTCGGGCGGGACAGGGGACAAGCTACACCTTC.

V and J are TRBV7-9 and TRBJ1-6, with no clear D. V lost 5 bases and J 7 bases, leaving 12 bases between the germline ends. The CDR3 has 14 amino acids. Germline loops: CDR1 SEHNR, CDR2 FQNEAQ (reference sequence). The CDR3 nucleotides read TGTGCCAGCAGCCAAACGGGAAGCAATTCACCCCTCCACTTT. Translating gives CASSQTGSNSPLHF.

About this clone: A much larger clone is a single base away; this may be a read error. This CDR3 is also generated by other DNA sequences in the sample. This chain uses TRBV11-3 with TRBJ2-7; D is ambiguous. The CDR3 spans 11 residues. Trimming stripped 4 bases from V and 2 bases from J, with 3 bases between. Germline V gene data show CDR1 as SGHNT and CDR2 as YENEEA. The CDR3: CASSYTYEQYF. CDR3 sequence (DNA): TGTGCCAGCAGCTATACCTACGAGCAGTACTTC.

The chain uses TRBV11-3 and TRBJ1-1; 7 nucleotides line up with TRBD1. J lost 3 bases, V lost 3 bases, and 7 bases had no gene match. CDR1 is SGHNT, CDR2 YENEEA, per germline. The CDR3 totals 15 residues. CDR3 coding DNA: TGTGCCAGCAGCTTCAGGGGGGATGAAGACACTGAAGCTTTCTTT. It codes for CASSFRGDEDTEAFF. Combining the CDR3 with reference TRBV11-3 and TRBJ1-1 gives the whole variable domain EAGVVQSPRYKIIEKKQPVAFWCNPISGHNTLYWYLQNLGQGPELLIRYENEEAVDDSQLPKDRFSAERLKGVDSTLKIQPAELGDSAVYLCASSFRGDEDTEAFFGQGTRLTVV.

This clone appeared once. The chain carries TRBV30 and TRBJ2-3, with 10 positions matching TRBD1. V shed 0 bases, J shed 6 bases, and the junction held 9 bases outside the gene matches. This CDR3 has 16 residues. Germline-derived CDR1 and CDR2 are GTSNPN and SVGIG (reference sequence). The CDR3 reads CAWSVWTGGRQDTQYF. The DNA for the CDR3 is TGTGCCTGGAGTGTTTGGACAGGGGGAAGGCAGGATACGCAGTATTTT.

The CDR3 region is CASRDRAPSNQPQHF. As DNA, the CDR3 is TGTGCCAGCAGAGACAGGGCCCCTAGCAATCAGCCCCAGCATTTT. The chain has TRBV7-2 and TRBJ1-5, with 7 nucleotides matching TRBD1. The germline CDR1 and CDR2 sequences are SGHTA and FQGNSA. Unmatched junction bases numbered 5, after V lost 6 bases and J lost 0 bases. The CDR3 has 15 amino acids.

The rearrangement joins TRBV12-3 or TRBV12-4 to TRBJ1-2; D may be TRBD1 (5 bases). The CDR3 has 12 residues. Trimming pared 8 bases from V and 8 bases from J, leaving 15 bases between. CDR3 loop: CASRPGGHGYTF. The DNA of the CDR3 is TGTGCCAGCCGTCCCGGGGGTCACGGCTACACCTTC.

CDR3 sequence (DNA): TGCAGCGTGGGCGTACAAACATACGAGCAGTACTTC. This encodes CSVGVQTYEQYF. J is TRBJ2-7 and V is TRBV29-1; no clear D gene. Germline lookup yields CDR1 SQVTM and CDR2 ANQGSEA. The germline V and J ends were trimmed by 6 bases and 4 bases, with 13 bases remaining between them. CDR3 size: 12 residues.

The chain uses TRBV7-9 and TRBJ2-5; 11 positions agree with TRBD2. The CDR3 totals 15 residues. Trimming took 1 base from V and 4 from J; bases not matched to a gene: 2. CDR1 is SEHNR, CDR2 FQNEAQ, per germline (reference sequence). CDR3 coding DNA: TGTGCCAGCAGCTTAGAGGGACTAGCGGTAGAGACCCAGTACTTC. Encoded protein: CASSLEGLAVETQYF.

This clone appeared a few times. This chain connects TRBV29-1 to TRBJ1-5; 7 positions agree with TRBD1. Looked up from germline, CDR1 is SQVTM and CDR2 is ANQGSEA. The V gene end was trimmed by 6 bases and the J gene end by 4 bases; junction bases not matched to a gene: 6. This CDR3 spans 13 amino acids. CDR3 sequence reads: CSVQGQENQPQHF. The CDR3, as DNA: TGCAGCGTCCAAGGACAGGAAAATCAGCCCCAGCATTTT. The whole variable domain, filled in from reference TRBV29-1 and TRBJ1-5, reads SAVISQKPSRDICQRGTSLTIQCQVDSQVTMMFWYRQQPGQSLTLIATANQGSEATYESGFVIDKFPISRPNLTFSTLTVSNMSPEDSSIYLCSVQGQENQPQHFGDGTRLSIL.

This clone is medium-sized within its sample. The sample carries other DNA sequences with the same CDR3. The chain recombines TRBV7-9 with TRBJ1-3, with 8 bases lining up with TRBD1. This CDR3 spans 15 amino acids. CDR1 and CDR2 (germline): SEHNR, FQNEAQ (reference sequence). After removal of 3 bases from V and 2 bases from J, the junction contained 3 bases not matched to a gene. CDR3 bases: TGTGCCAGCAGCTTTGGACAGGGCACTGGAAACACCATATATTTT. Its translation is CASSFGQGTGNTIYF.

The chain couples TRBV30 to TRBJ1-3, with D possibly being TRBD1 (6 bases). CDR1 GTSNPN and CDR2 SVGIG come from the germline V gene (reference sequence). V lost 2 bases and J lost 3, with 8 bases in between. The CDR3 contains 13 residues. This chain's CDR3 is CAWSTGIGNTIYF. The DNA of the CDR3 is TGTGCCTGGAGTACAGGGATTGGAAACACCATATATTTT.

This chain joins TRBV4-2 and TRBJ2-7, with TRBD2 identical over 12 bases. The CDR3 is 15 residues long. V lost 4 bases, J lost 6 bases, and 7 bases stayed unmatched. CDR1 LGHNA and CDR2 YNFKEQ come from the germline V gene. For the CDR3, the DNA is TGTGCCAGCAGCCTCCGACTAGCGGGAGACCCCGAGCAGTACTTC. It translates to CASSLRLAGDPEQYF.

V gene TRBV7-9 combines with J gene TRBJ1-1, with D maybe TRBD1 (5 bases). This CDR3 has 14 residues. Germline CDR1 and CDR2: SEHNR and FQNEAQ (reference sequence). The germline V and J ends were trimmed by 1 base and 0 bases, with 6 bases remaining between them. This CDR3 is CASSLGQLNTEAFF. Written as DNA, the CDR3 is TGTGCCAGCAGCTTAGGACAGTTGAACACTGAAGCTTTCTTT.

V and J are TRBV19 and TRBJ2-5, with D possibly being TRBD1 (5 bases). Germline CDR1 reads LNHDA; CDR2 reads SQIVND (reference sequence). The CDR3 sequence is 13 residues long. V lost 6 bases, J lost 2 bases, and 10 bases lay in between. The CDR3 protein is CASSLDRQETQYF. CDR3 in DNA: TGTGCCAGTAGCCTTGACAGACAAGAGACCCAGTACTTC.

The chain has TRBV19 and TRBJ1-4; TRBD1 might be the D (5 bases). The germline gives CDR1 LNHDA, CDR2 SQIVND (reference sequence). V was clipped by 10 bases and J by 4 bases, with 19 bases between them. The CDR3 has 15 amino acids. In DNA, the CDR3 is TGTGCCACCTTCGGAACGGGGGTCCGTAATGAAAAACTGTTTTTT. This encodes CATFGTGVRNEKLFF.

As for this clone: The germline gene is not matched at one end of the junction; a read error may be the cause. V gene TRBV5-1 combines with J gene TRBJ2-7, with 14 bases lining up with TRBD2. Germline CDR1 and CDR2: SGHRS and YFSETQ. This CDR3 has 15 residues. The CDR3 nucleotides are TGCGCCAGCAACTTGACTAGCGGGAGGGCCAACGAGCAGTACTTC. It translates to CASNLTSGRANEQYF.

The chain carries TRBV18 and TRBJ2-1, with a possible D match to TRBD2 (6 bases). The CDR3 has 15 residues. V shed 3 bases and J shed 8 bases, with 17 bases lying between them. The germline CDR1 and CDR2 sequences are KGHSH and LQKENI. The CDR3 is CASSPGTSQFYEQFF. The CDR3 nucleotides are TGTGCCAGCTCACCCGGGACTTCCCAATTTTATGAGCAGTTCTTC.

The chain couples TRBV27 to TRBJ2-7; 8 nucleotides agree with TRBD2. V was pared by 8 bases and J by 4 bases, with 10 bases of the junction left unmatched. Germline lookup yields CDR1 MNHEY and CDR2 SMNVEV (reference sequence). The CDR3 is made up of 14 amino acids. Written as DNA, the CDR3 is TGTGCCAGCCACAGCGGGAGTTCCTTTTACGAGCAGTACTTC. Translation: CASHSGSSFYEQYF.

The rearrangement uses TRBV29-1 and TRBJ2-5, with unresolved D. Trimming pared 3 bases from V and 0 bases from J, leaving 8 bases between. The CDR3 is 13 amino acids. Germline V gene sequence: CDR1 SQVTM, CDR2 ANQGSEA. CDR3 nucleotides: TGCAGCGTTGACCTCGCGGACCAAGAGACCCAGTACTTC. Its translation: CSVDLADQETQYF.

The CDR3 DNA sequence: TGTGCCAGCAGCCAAGTGACAGGGGCCGAGCAGTACTTC. This gives the protein CASSQVTGAEQYF. The chain joins TRBV3-1 (or the pseudogene TRBV3-2) to TRBJ2-7; TRBD1 matches at 8 bases. Trimming took 1 base from V and 6 from J; bases not matched to a gene: 2. CDR1 and CDR2 from the germline V gene are LGHDT and YNNKEL (reference sequence). The CDR3 loop spans 13 amino acids.

CDR3 region: CASKEKRVVINYEQYF. Here the CDR3 DNA reads TGTGCCAGCAAGGAAAAGCGGGTAGTTATTAACTACGAGCAGTACTTC. V gene TRBV21-1 combines with J gene TRBJ2-7; the table's D gene call, TRBD2, was not cross checked with the DNA. TRBV21-1 is labeled a pseudogene. The CDR3 runs 16 residues.